This TCR beta chain was documented in a study of blood T cell repertoires in COVID-19. For the study at large: The United States, Italy and Spain were the sources of the acute and convalescent COVID-19 samples. PBMCs, B-cell-depleted T cells, or T cells were the source of the cDNA or gDNA that made up the material.

This clone has more than one count but fewer than ten. Original analysis: Quantification of nucleated cells was approximated via reference gene primer amplification. Data came from immunoSEQ multiplex PCR; TCRdb stores just in-frame clones and leaves some out. V, J and clone size derive from that table, while D and trimming were established from the DNA sequence. The data contain about 190,000 clones, approximately 80% of them seen just once; the ten biggest clones take up about 14%. There are 16 residues in the CDR3. The V gene's germline CDR1 is SGHAT and CDR2 FQNNGV. V trimming: 5 bases; J trimming: 9 bases; junction bases outside the gene matches: 11.

The receptor comes from a man in his forties or fifties who had recovered from COVID-19. The source material was peripheral blood. The J gene is TRBJ2-1, the V gene TRBV11-2; 12 positions agree with TRBD2. The CDR3 coding sequence is TGTGCCAGCAGCCAACTCCCTAGCGGGAGGGCCGGTGAGCAGTTCTTC. Its translation: CASSQLPSGRAGEQFF. Together with reference TRBV11-2 and TRBJ2-1, the CDR3 gives the full variable domain: EAGVAQSPRYKIIEKRQSVAFWCNPISGHATLYWYQQILGQGPKLLIQFQNNGVVDDSQLPKDRFSAERLKGVDSTLKIQPAKLEDSAVYLCASSQLPSGRAGEQFFGPGTRLTVL.